The clone carrying this TCR beta chain was seen a handful of times. Its cognate antigen is unknown. The data were taken from a study of cytomegalovirus exposure and HLA in healthy donors. Study-wide background: Prior work identified around 100 million unique TCR beta sequences in around 170 million T cells.

Broader study findings: TCR association rates varied by HLA locus in a later analysis, with DRB1 highest and HLA-C lowest. The majority of TCR sequences were rare, yet some public TCRs appeared in many donors.

Whereas donors were nominally healthy upon sampling, unrecorded immune exposures were probable. Primers: 60 Vbeta forward and 13 Jbeta reverse. Assay: immunoSEQ multiplex PCR; the TCRdb copy retains only in-frame clones and omits some. The data contain 100,000 to 150,000 clones, around 80% of them singletons. The trim removed 2 bases at V and 8 bases at J, leaving 8 bases unmatched. This CDR3 has 14 residues. Germline assignment: CDR1 MGHRA and CDR2 YSYEKL. This chain joins TRBV4-1 and TRBJ1-1; TRBD1 matches 7 bases. The sequence was obtained from a female donor in good health and CMV-seronegative. The sample was PBMCs. CDR3 DNA: TGCGCCAGCAGCCAACCCAGGGGGTCGGGGGAAGCTTTCTTT. Translating gives CASSQPRGSGEAFF.